Each of the 21 T cell receptor beta chains below was sequenced from the same sample in a study of T-cell memory formation after mild COVID-19. MiXCR, applied by TCRdb to the 5' RACE reads, yields one record per CDR3 protein. The sample lists about 400,000 distinct CDR3 sequences, about a quarter occurring once. The sample was PBMCs or a T cell subset sorted from them (not recorded which). These receptors all come from an adult woman who had mild COVID-19 (a few samples of this study predate the infection). Cell type and time point are not known.

This clonotype was detected only once. CDR3 nucleotides: TGTGCCAGCAGTTACTCGAAAGGACAGGGGGCAGAGACCCAGTACTTC. Translating gives CASSYSKGQGAETQYF. This sequence joins TRBV6-5 and TRBJ2-5; 11 bases line up with TRBD1. This CDR3 has 16 amino acids. Germline CDR1 is MNHEY and CDR2 is SVGAGI. Trimming took 0 bases from V and 4 from J; bases not matched to a gene: 4.

This clonotype was seen only a few times. The V and J genes are TRBV5-1 and TRBJ1-2, with 7 bases aligning to TRBD1. V lost 4 bases to trimming and J lost 6 bases; unmatched junction nucleotides: 15. The CDR3 has 16 residues. Germline V gene data show CDR1 as SGHRS and CDR2 as YFSETQ. CDR3: CASSRGDSSPKDGYTF. CDR3 nucleotides: TGCGCCAGCAGCCGGGGGGACAGCTCCCCGAAGGATGGCTACACCTTC.

This clonotype was seen only a few times. This rearrangement joins TRBV20-1 to TRBJ2-1, with 14 nucleotides matching TRBD2. The CDR3 is 16 residues long. V trimming: 5 bases; J trimming: 8 bases; junction bases outside the gene matches: 11. CDR1 DFQATT and CDR2 SNEGSKA come from the germline V gene (reference sequence). The CDR3 DNA reads as TGCAGTGCTCCTAGACTAGCGGGAGGGTGGGTCGATGAGCAGTTCTTC. Its protein product is CSAPRLAGGWVDEQFF.

The V and J genes are TRBV3-1 and TRBJ1-1, with 8 bases fitting TRBD1. This CDR3 is built from 14 residues. Losses at the gene ends were 3 bases for V and 11 bases for J; bases not matched to a gene: 11. Germline V lookup: CDR1 LGHDT, CDR2 YNNKEL (reference sequence). The CDR3 nucleotides read TGTGCCAGCAGCCACCAGGACAGGGACCGACGGGCTTTCTTT. It yields the protein CASSHQDRDRRAFF.

V and J are TRBV7-8 and TRBJ1-2; D is ambiguous. The CDR3 extends over 14 amino acids. Germline V gives CDR1 SGHVS, CDR2 FQNEAQ. V dropped 5 bases and J dropped 3 bases, with 13 bases sitting between them. CDR3 in amino acids: CASSPLGWDYGYTF. The CDR3 nucleotides read TGTGCCAGCAGCCCCTTGGGGTGGGACTATGGCTACACCTTC.

CDR3 in amino acids: CASSQGTSIYEQYF. DNA of the CDR3: TGTGCCAGCAGCCAAGGGACATCAATCTACGAGCAGTACTTC. V is TRBV3-1 and J is TRBJ2-7, with a tentative D call TRBD1 (5 bases). The CDR3 runs 14 residues. Trimming pared 1 base from V and 3 bases from J, leaving 10 bases between. The germline CDR1 and CDR2 sequences are LGHDT and YNNKEL (reference sequence).

This clonotype was seen only a few times. The rearrangement links TRBV20-1 to TRBJ2-7, with 8 nucleotides matching TRBD2. Germline-derived CDR1 and CDR2 are DFQATT and SNEGSKA (reference sequence). V shed 0 bases and J 2 bases; nucleotides not matched to a gene: 6. CDR3 length: 15 residues. CDR3 sequence (DNA): TGCAGTGCTAGAGATCGGCGGGAGGCAACCTACGAGCAGTACTTC. Translated, it gives CSARDRREATYEQYF.

This clonotype was observed a handful of times. The chain couples TRBV7-2 to TRBJ2-1; 8 positions agree with TRBD2. V was clipped by 8 bases and J by 5 bases; unmatched bases: 14. The CDR3 contains 16 residues. The V gene's germline CDR1 is SGHTA and CDR2 FQGNSA. CDR3 amino acids: CASSATGGRQDNEQFF. For the CDR3, the DNA is TGTGCCAGCTCCGCCACGGGCGGGAGGCAAGACAATGAGCAGTTCTTC.

The chain uses TRBV6-2 or TRBV6-3 and TRBJ2-5, with 9 bases fitting TRBD1. The V and J ends lost 7 bases and 6 bases, in that order; junction bases with no gene match: 9. The CDR3 totals 14 residues. Per the germline V gene, CDR1 is MNHEY and CDR2 is SVGEGT. The CDR3 sequence is CASIGTGGLKTQYF. CDR3 sequence (DNA): TGTGCCAGCATAGGTACAGGGGGCTTGAAGACCCAGTACTTC.

In nucleotides, the CDR3 is TGCAGTGCTGCCCAGACAGGGAGCAATCAGCCCCAGCATTTT. Translated: CSAAQTGSNQPQHF. The chain employs TRBV20-1 and TRBJ1-5, with TRBD1 matching over 7 bases. Germline trimming cut 5 bases from V and 1 base from J; bases unmatched to any gene: 5. Germline loops: CDR1 DFQATT, CDR2 SNEGSKA (reference sequence). The CDR3 runs 14 residues.

This clonotype came up a few times. The CDR3 nucleotides read TGTGCCAGCAGCCAAGTGGGCGGAGGGATGACGGATACGCAGTATTTT. It codes for CASSQVGGGMTDTQYF. This chain joins TRBV3-1 and TRBJ2-3; D may be TRBD2 (6 bases). Germline CDR1 reads LGHDT; CDR2 reads YNNKEL (reference sequence). Trimming removed 1 base from V and 6 bases from J, with 17 bases in between. The CDR3 spans 16 residues.

This clonotype was observed a few times. The chain employs TRBV5-6 and TRBJ1-1; 7 positions agree with TRBD1. This CDR3 region has 17 residues. V gave up 5 bases and J gave up 5 bases; unmatched junction bases: 18. Germline values: CDR1 SGHDT, CDR2 YYEEEE. CDR3 in amino acids: CASSLLSGRGAVTEAFF. CDR3 DNA: TGTGCCAGCAGTTTACTAAGTGGCAGGGGGGCTGTAACTGAAGCTTTCTTT.

This clonotype was counted between two and nine times. This chain connects TRBV20-1 to TRBJ2-7, with D maybe TRBD2 (6 bases). Germline assignment: CDR1 DFQATT and CDR2 SNEGSKA (reference sequence). The germline V and J ends were trimmed by 5 bases and 3 bases, with 14 bases remaining between them. The CDR3 extends over 13 amino acids. CDR3 in DNA: TGCAGTGCTGCACTCGGGACTTACTACGAGCAGTACTTC. Encoded protein: CSAALGTYYEQYF.

This clonotype was seen once. The V and J genes are TRBV12-3 or TRBV12-4 and TRBJ2-3, with D possibly matching TRBD1 (6 bases). The CDR3 sequence is 14 residues long. V lost 5 bases to trimming and J lost 2 bases, with 11 bases between them. The DNA for the CDR3 is TGTGCCAGCAGTACAGGGCCTGCCACAGATACGCAGTATTTT. Translated, it gives CASSTGPATDTQYF.

The sample holds a few counts of this clonotype. The gene calls are TRBV4-2 and TRBJ2-6; D may be TRBD1 or TRBD2 (5 bases each). The V end was cut by 5 bases, the J end by 5 bases, with 19 bases between. The CDR3 consists of 17 residues. The germline V gene encodes CDR1 LGHNA and CDR2 YNFKEQ. The CDR3 here is CASSSRMGVSRANVLTF. The CDR3 DNA reads TGTGCCAGCAGCTCCCGGATGGGGGTGAGTAGGGCCAACGTCCTGACTTTC.

CDR3 DNA sequence: TGTGCCAGCAGCTTATTGGTGTCCGGGGCGGAGACCCAGTACTTC. Translation gives CASSLLVSGAETQYF. The V call is TRBV7-8, the J call TRBJ2-5; either TRBD1 or TRBD2 may supply D (5 bases each). Germline V gene lookup returns CDR1 SGHVS and CDR2 FQNEAQ. This CDR3 comprises 15 residues. The V end lost 2 bases, the J end lost 5 bases, and 15 bases lay between the germline ends.

The J gene is TRBJ1-2, the V gene TRBV5-6; D is perhaps TRBD1 (5 bases). V lost 8 bases, J lost 8 bases, and 16 bases lay in between. This CDR3 contains 12 residues. Germline lookup yields CDR1 SGHDT and CDR2 YYEEEE. Here the CDR3 DNA reads TGTGCCAGTCACAGGTTGGAGGGAGGCTACACCTTC. This encodes CASHRLEGGYTF.

This clonotype was counted only a few times. The V gene is TRBV3-1, the J gene TRBJ2-5; 7 positions match TRBD2. The CDR3 extends over 21 amino acids. The germline CDR1 and CDR2 sequences are LGHDT and YNNKEL (reference sequence). V was pared by 0 bases and J by 0 bases, with 19 bases of the junction left unmatched. CDR3 in DNA: TGTGCCAGCAGCCAAGATAAGGGGTGGGGACTACGTCAACCGTACCAAGAGACCCAGTACTTC. Protein product: CASSQDKGWGLRQPYQETQYF.

This chain joins TRBV14 and TRBJ2-3; TRBD2 agrees at 12 bases. Germline trimming cut 4 bases from V and 7 bases from J; bases unmatched to any gene: 9. From germline, CDR1 is SGHDN and CDR2 FVKESK. The length of the CDR3 is 16 residues. For the CDR3, the DNA is TGTGCCAGCAGCCCCGAACTAGCGGGGGGCCGGAATACGCAGTATTTT. The encoded protein is CASSPELAGGRNTQYF.

The sample holds a few counts of this clonotype. V usage is TRBV6-6 and J usage is TRBJ2-3; the match to TRBD2 covers 10 bases. The ends lost 0 bases at V and 1 base at J; junction bases unmatched: 7. The CDR3 sequence is 18 residues long. Germline assignment: CDR1 MNHNY and CDR2 SVGAGI (reference sequence). CDR3 DNA sequence: TGTGCCAGCAGTTACTCGATAAGAGGGACTAGCGGCACAGATACGCAGTATTTT. Translated: CASSYSIRGTSGTDTQYF.

The chain has TRBV20-1 and TRBJ2-3, with D possibly being TRBD2 (6 bases). Trimming cost V 1 base and J 5 bases, with 16 bases left between them. Germline loops: CDR1 DFQATT, CDR2 SNEGSKA (reference sequence). The CDR3 runs to 15 residues. The CDR3 loop is CSARGRGPRGDTQYF. The CDR3 region has the DNA TGCAGTGCTAGAGGGAGGGGACCCCGGGGAGATACGCAGTATTTT.